The 29 T cell receptor beta chains below come from one sample, sequenced in a study of blood T cell repertoires in COVID-19. Produced via immunoSEQ multiplex PCR; TCRdb's table is partial and in-frame only. The sample gives approximately 71,000 clones, about 86% of which show up once; over 4% is in the top ten. The sequenced material came from peripheral blood. Receptors were obtained from a man between 50 and 59 years old with acute or convalescent COVID-19.

Turning to this clone: The sample contains more than one DNA sequence encoding this CDR3. The rearrangement joins TRBV12-3 or TRBV12-4 to TRBJ1-1; D is undetermined. The CDR3 totals 13 residues. Between the trimmed V and J ends, which lost 0 bases and 2 bases, there was a span of 4 bases. In DNA form, the CDR3 reads TGTGCCAGCAGTTTAGCTCTTAACACTGAAGCTTTCTTT. This sequence encodes CASSLALNTEAFF.

The chain combines TRBV19 with TRBJ1-2; 12 bases map to TRBD1. V shed 5 bases, J shed 2 bases, and the junction held 6 bases outside the gene matches. The CDR3 is 16 amino acids. From germline, CDR1 is LNHDA and CDR2 SQIVND (reference sequence). CDR3 amino acids: CASSWDRGLGNYGYTF. The CDR3, as DNA: TGTGCCAGTAGTTGGGACAGGGGGCTAGGAAACTATGGCTACACCTTC.

The chain combines TRBV5-4 with TRBJ1-2, with D possibly TRBD1 on 5 matching bases. V was clipped by 2 bases and J by 0 bases, with 11 bases between them. This CDR3 is 15 amino acids long. The germline gives CDR1 SGHNT, CDR2 YYREEE (reference sequence). CDR3 amino acids: CASSLRQRANYGYTF. CDR3 DNA: TGTGCCAGCAGCTTACGACAGAGAGCTAACTATGGCTACACCTTC.

This sequence joins TRBV18 and TRBJ2-3; 8 bases are shared with TRBD2. Germline CDR1 KGHSH, CDR2 LQKENI. The CDR3 is 17 amino acids. The V and J ends lost 0 bases and 4 bases, in that order; junction bases with no gene match: 9. The CDR3 bases are TGTGCCAGCTCACCACCGGGAGCGGGAGTTGGGTCAGATACGCAGTATTTT. Amino acids: CASSPPGAGVGSDTQYF.

This clone came up once. The V and J genes are TRBV28 and TRBJ1-1; D ambiguous. Trimming removed 3 bases from V and 5 bases from J, with 7 bases in between. This CDR3 has 12 residues. The germline V gene has CDR1 MDHEN and CDR2 SYDVKM. CDR3 nucleotides: TGTGCCAGCAGTTTTCGGAGGACTGAAGCTTTCTTT. Translation: CASSFRRTEAFF.

This clone was detected once. The chain links TRBV2 to TRBJ1-1; 9 positions agree with TRBD1. Losses at the gene ends were 6 bases for V and 4 bases for J; bases not matched to a gene: 9. The CDR3 has 15 residues. Germline assignment: CDR1 SNHLY and CDR2 FYNNEI. CDR3 amino acids: CASRGRTGEGTEAFF. CDR3 sequence (DNA): TGTGCCAGCAGGGGGCGGACAGGGGAGGGCACTGAAGCTTTCTTT.

The J gene is TRBJ2-1, the V gene TRBV19; 9 bases are shared with TRBD2. Germline lookup yields CDR1 LNHDA and CDR2 SQIVND (reference sequence). V shed 0 bases and J 5 bases; nucleotides not matched to a gene: 8. The CDR3 runs 17 residues. The DNA for the CDR3 is TGTGCCAGTAGTATAGATCACCGGACTAGCGTTCACAATGAGCAGTTCTTC. This gives the protein CASSIDHRTSVHNEQFF.

This CDR3 reads CASSFFGGNTDTQYF. CDR3 DNA: TGTGCCAGCAGCTTTTTCGGGGGTAACACAGATACGCAGTATTTT. The V call is TRBV5-8, the J call TRBJ2-3; possible D gene TRBD2, 6 bases. This CDR3 is built from 15 residues. The V and J ends lost 2 bases and 2 bases respectively, with 12 bases between them. Looked up from germline, CDR1 is SGHTS and CDR2 is YDEGEE.

V usage is TRBV6-5 and J usage is TRBJ1-5; 8 bases map to TRBD1. The CDR3 runs to 15 residues. The germline V gene has CDR1 MNHEY and CDR2 SVGAGI. V was clipped by 6 bases and J by 2 bases; unmatched bases: 6. DNA of the CDR3: TGTGCCAGCAGATCCGGACAGGGTGGCAATCAGCCCCAGCATTTT. Translating it yields CASRSGQGGNQPQHF.

This chain connects TRBV11-2 to TRBJ2-2; weak D call: TRBD1 (6 bases). The germline V gene has CDR1 SGHAT and CDR2 FQNNGV. V lost 2 bases, J lost 4 bases, and 8 bases lay in between. There are 14 residues in the CDR3. The CDR3 DNA is TGTGCCAGCAGCTTAATAGGGGGCACCGGGGAGCTGTTTTTT. Its translation: CASSLIGGTGELFF.

The V call is TRBV15, the J call TRBJ2-6; D remains unclear. Germline CDR1 LNHNV, CDR2 YYDKDF (reference sequence). Trimming took off 3 bases at V and 0 bases at J, with 12 bases between the two ends. This CDR3 contains 17 residues. In DNA, the CDR3 is TGTGCCACCAGCAGTGGTGACTGGGTCTCTGGGGCCAACGTCCTGACTTTC. Amino acids: CATSSGDWVSGANVLTF.

J is TRBJ2-1 and V is TRBV5-1; 8 bases align to TRBD2. V gave up 4 bases and J gave up 6 bases; unmatched junction bases: 9. The CDR3 is 15 amino acids. CDR1 is SGHRS, CDR2 YFSETQ, per germline. In nucleotides, the CDR3 is TGCGCCAGCAGCCCCGAGGAGCGGGAGTTCAATGAGCAGTTCTTC. It specifies CASSPEEREFNEQFF.

The chain recombines TRBV6-5 with TRBJ2-2; 8 bases are shared with TRBD1. After removal of 5 bases from V and 5 bases from J, the junction contained 7 bases not matched to a gene. Germline CDR1 is MNHEY and CDR2 is SVGAGI. The CDR3 sequence is 15 residues long. The CDR3 is CASSPRTGLTGELFF. In DNA form, the CDR3 reads TGTGCCAGCAGTCCGAGGACAGGGTTAACCGGGGAGCTGTTTTTT.

The table lists this clone with a count of one. The chain carries TRBV6-5 and TRBJ2-3, with TRBD1 matching over 9 bases. CDR3 size: 15 residues. The V segment lost 4 bases and the J segment 5 bases; nucleotides outside the gene matches: 7. Germline values: CDR1 MNHEY, CDR2 SVGAGI. Written as DNA, the CDR3 is TGTGCCAGCAGTTCCCCGGGACAGGGACGAGATACGCAGTATTTT. This translates into CASSSPGQGRDTQYF.

The rearrangement joins TRBV23-1 to TRBJ1-2; TRBD1 aligns across 7 bases. TRBV23-1 is noted as an ORF with a role that remains uncertain. The CDR3 is made up of 15 amino acids. After removal of 1 base from V and 8 bases from J, the junction contained 10 bases not matched to a gene. CDR3 loop: CASSQLGGAVKGYTF. DNA for the CDR3: TGCGCCAGCAGTCAATTAGGGGGCGCGGTGAAAGGCTACACCTTC.

The chain couples TRBV7-3 to TRBJ1-4; 9 bases agree with TRBD1. The germline CDR1 and CDR2 sequences are SGHTA and FQGTGA. There are 14 residues in the CDR3. Trimming removed 5 bases from V and 5 bases from J; junction bases left unmatched: 3. CDR3 in amino acids: CASSLTGGNEKLFF. CDR3 nucleotide sequence: TGTGCCAGCAGCCTGACAGGGGGGAATGAAAAACTGTTTTTT.

The gene calls are TRBV28 and TRBJ2-7; D gene ambiguous. V lost 8 bases, J lost 1 base, and 12 bases lay in between. Germline V CDR1 and CDR2: MDHEN, SYDVKM. CDR3 length: 13 amino acids. CDR3 region: CASCSTPSYEQYF. DNA for the CDR3: TGTGCCAGCTGTTCCACACCTTCCTACGAGCAGTACTTC.

V gene TRBV4-2 combines with J gene TRBJ1-5, with TRBD1 matching 9 bases. J was trimmed by 5 bases and V by 3 bases; bases with no gene match: 5. CDR3 length: 15 residues. Germline-derived CDR1 and CDR2 are LGHNA and YNFKEQ. The CDR3 loop is CASSQGQGGDQPQHF. In DNA, the CDR3 is TGTGCCAGCAGCCAGGGACAGGGCGGGGATCAGCCCCAGCATTTT.

V and J are TRBV30 and TRBJ1-5, with D perhaps TRBD1 (6 bases). Trimming left V 2 bases short and J 2 bases short, with 13 bases between. CDR1 is GTSNPN, CDR2 SVGIG, per germline (reference sequence). The CDR3 length is 15 residues. CDR3 region: CAWSQGSDRNQPQHF. The CDR3, as DNA: TGTGCCTGGAGTCAGGGGTCAGATCGCAATCAGCCCCAGCATTTT.

The rearrangement uses TRBV9 and TRBJ1-5; no reliable D call. V lost 0 bases and J lost 0, with 7 bases in between. The CDR3 spans 15 residues. Germline CDR1 SGDLS, CDR2 YYNGEE. In nucleotides, the CDR3 is TGTGCCAGCAGCGTAGGGCAGGATAGCAATCAGCCCCAGCATTTT. It encodes CASSVGQDSNQPQHF.

The rearrangement joins TRBV10-3 to TRBJ2-3; D is undetermined. Trimming removed 8 bases from V and 6 bases from J, with 12 bases in between. Per the germline V gene, CDR1 is ENHRY and CDR2 is SYGVKD. The CDR3 sequence is 12 residues long. The CDR3 sequence is CAIAARSDTQYF. As DNA, the CDR3 is TGTGCCATCGCCGCCCGTAGTGATACGCAGTATTTT.

The chain is built from TRBV18 and TRBJ1-1; D possibly corresponds to TRBD1 (5 bases). The CDR3 extends over 16 amino acids. The V end lost 3 bases, the J end lost 4 bases, and 18 bases lay between the germline ends. Per the germline V gene, CDR1 is KGHSH and CDR2 is LQKENI. The CDR3 loop is CASSPFFSRGGTEAFF. The CDR3 coding sequence is TGTGCCAGCTCACCCTTTTTTAGTAGGGGTGGCACTGAAGCTTTCTTT.

V and J are TRBV6-5 and TRBJ2-2; 7 bases map to TRBD2. The CDR3 totals 14 residues. The V and J ends lost 7 bases and 1 base, in that order; junction bases with no gene match: 3. Per the germline V gene, CDR1 is MNHEY and CDR2 is SVGAGI. The DNA of the CDR3 is TGTGCCAGCACCCCGGGGGGGAACACCGGGGAGCTGTTTTTT. Encoded protein: CASTPGGNTGELFF.

The V and J genes are TRBV11-3 and TRBJ2-3, with D possibly TRBD1 on 6 matching bases. CDR3 size: 13 residues. CDR1 and CDR2 (germline): SGHNT, YENEEA. V was clipped by 5 bases and J by 3 bases, with 9 bases between them. CDR3 loop: CASSTGQTDTQYF. The CDR3 region has the DNA TGTGCCAGCAGCACCGGACAGACAGATACGCAGTATTTT.

V is TRBV7-2 and J is TRBJ2-1; TRBD2 aligns across 9 bases. Unmatched junction bases numbered 4, after V lost 4 bases and J lost 3 bases. Germline CDR1 and CDR2: SGHTA and FQGNSA. This CDR3 comprises 15 residues. The CDR3 coding sequence is TGTGCCAGCAGCTCCAGAGCGGGGGGCTACAATGAGCAGTTCTTC. This codes for CASSSRAGGYNEQFF.

The chain carries TRBV28 and TRBJ2-7, with D unresolved. CDR1 is MDHEN and CDR2 is SYDVKM in the germline V gene. The V gene lost 6 bases and the J gene lost 0 bases, with 15 bases spanning the gap. The CDR3 has 15 residues. Here the CDR3 DNA reads TGTGCCAGCAGAGCCCAGGCCCTGAGCTCCTACGAGCAGTACTTC. Protein product: CASRAQALSSYEQYF.

V and J are TRBV5-6 and TRBJ1-2, with TRBD1 identical over 8 bases. V trimming: 0 bases; J trimming: 10 bases; junction bases outside the gene matches: 5. Germline CDR1 SGHDT, CDR2 YYEEEE. The CDR3 totals 13 residues. CDR3 coding DNA: TGTGCCAGCAGCTTGGTTCGGGGACAGGACTACACCTTC. This codes for CASSLVRGQDYTF. Complete variable domain (other parts from reference TRBV5-6 and TRBJ1-2): DAGVTQSPTHLIKTRGQQVTLRCSPKSGHDTVSWYQQALGQGPQFIFQYYEEEERQRGNFPDRFSGHQFPNYSSELNVNALLLGDSALYLCASSLVRGQDYTFGSGTRLTVV.

V gene TRBV5-1 combines with J gene TRBJ1-5; 7 bases fit TRBD1. Germline CDR1 reads SGHRS; CDR2 reads YFSETQ. The CDR3 covers 14 residues. V trimming: 4 bases; J trimming: 7 bases; junction bases outside the gene matches: 8. The CDR3: CASSSGQAGQPQHF. The CDR3 region has the DNA TGCGCCAGCAGCAGCGGACAGGCAGGACAGCCCCAGCATTTT.

The chain recombines TRBV5-1 with TRBJ2-1, with 11 bases aligning to TRBD2. The ends lost 4 bases at V and 7 bases at J; junction bases unmatched: 7. The CDR3 extends over 15 amino acids. Germline V gene sequence: CDR1 SGHRS, CDR2 YFSETQ. CDR3 amino acids: CASSQLAGAWNEQFF. Written as DNA, the CDR3 is TGCGCCAGCAGCCAACTAGCGGGAGCTTGGAATGAGCAGTTCTTC.